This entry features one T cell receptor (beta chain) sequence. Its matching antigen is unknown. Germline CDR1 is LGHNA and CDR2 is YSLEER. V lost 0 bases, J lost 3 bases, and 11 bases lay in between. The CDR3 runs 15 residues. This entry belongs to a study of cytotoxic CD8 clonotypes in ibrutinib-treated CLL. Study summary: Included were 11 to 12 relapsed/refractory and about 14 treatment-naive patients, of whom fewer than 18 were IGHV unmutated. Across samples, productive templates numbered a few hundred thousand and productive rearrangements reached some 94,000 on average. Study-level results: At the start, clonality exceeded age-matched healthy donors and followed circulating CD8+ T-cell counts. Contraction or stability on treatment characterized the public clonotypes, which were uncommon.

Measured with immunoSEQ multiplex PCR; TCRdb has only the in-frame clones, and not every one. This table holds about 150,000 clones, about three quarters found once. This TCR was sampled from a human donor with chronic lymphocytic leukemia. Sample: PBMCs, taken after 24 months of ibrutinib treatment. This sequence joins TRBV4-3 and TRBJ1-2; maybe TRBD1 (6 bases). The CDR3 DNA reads TGCGCCAGCAGCCAAGAAAGGTGGGGGCACTATGGCTACACCTTC. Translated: CASSQERWGHYGYTF.